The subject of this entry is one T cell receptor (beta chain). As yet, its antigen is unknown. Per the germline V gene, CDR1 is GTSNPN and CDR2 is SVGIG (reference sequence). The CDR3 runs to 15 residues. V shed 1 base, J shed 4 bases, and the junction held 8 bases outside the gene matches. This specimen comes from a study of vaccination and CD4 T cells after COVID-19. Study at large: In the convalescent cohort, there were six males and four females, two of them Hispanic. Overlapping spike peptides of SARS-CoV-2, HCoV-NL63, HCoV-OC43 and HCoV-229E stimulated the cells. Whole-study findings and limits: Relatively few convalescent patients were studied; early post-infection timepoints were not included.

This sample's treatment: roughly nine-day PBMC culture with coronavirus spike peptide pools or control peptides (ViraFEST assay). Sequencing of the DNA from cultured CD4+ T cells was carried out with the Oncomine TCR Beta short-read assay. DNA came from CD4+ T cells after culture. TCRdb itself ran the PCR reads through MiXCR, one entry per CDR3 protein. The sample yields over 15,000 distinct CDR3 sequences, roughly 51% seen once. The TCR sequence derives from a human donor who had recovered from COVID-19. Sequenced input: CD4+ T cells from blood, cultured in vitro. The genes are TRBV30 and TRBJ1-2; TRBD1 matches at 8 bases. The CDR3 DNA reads TGTGCCTGGAGTGCCCTCAGGACAGGGATCTATGGCTACACCTTC. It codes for CAWSALRTGIYGYTF.